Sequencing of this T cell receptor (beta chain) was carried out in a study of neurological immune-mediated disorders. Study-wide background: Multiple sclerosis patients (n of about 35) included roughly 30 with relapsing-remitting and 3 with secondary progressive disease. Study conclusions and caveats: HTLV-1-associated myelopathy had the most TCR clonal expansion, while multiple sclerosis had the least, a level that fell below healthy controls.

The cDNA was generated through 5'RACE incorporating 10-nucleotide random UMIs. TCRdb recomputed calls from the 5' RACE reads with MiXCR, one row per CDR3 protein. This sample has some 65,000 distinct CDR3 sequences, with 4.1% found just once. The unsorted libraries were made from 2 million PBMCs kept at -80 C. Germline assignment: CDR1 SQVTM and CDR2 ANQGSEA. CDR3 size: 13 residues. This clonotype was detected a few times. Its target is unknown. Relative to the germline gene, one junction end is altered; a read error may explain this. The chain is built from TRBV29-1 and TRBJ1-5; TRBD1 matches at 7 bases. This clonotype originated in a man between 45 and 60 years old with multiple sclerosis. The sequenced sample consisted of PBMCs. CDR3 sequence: CSVVTGLGQPQNF. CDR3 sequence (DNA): TGCAGCGTGGTGACAGGGCTTGGACAGCCCCAGAATTTT.